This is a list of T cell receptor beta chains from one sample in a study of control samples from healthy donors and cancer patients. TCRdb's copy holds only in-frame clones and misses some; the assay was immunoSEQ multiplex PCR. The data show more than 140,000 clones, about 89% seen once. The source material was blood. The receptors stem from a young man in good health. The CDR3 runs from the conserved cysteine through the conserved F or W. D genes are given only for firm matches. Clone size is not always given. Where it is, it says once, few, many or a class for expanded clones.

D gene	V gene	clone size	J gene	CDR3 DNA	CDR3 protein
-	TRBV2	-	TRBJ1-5	TGTGCCAGCAGTGTAGGGGCACCCGGGACCCAGCATTTT	CASSVGAPGTQHF
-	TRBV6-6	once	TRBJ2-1	TGTGCCACCGGCGATCTGATTAGCGGTTTCAATGAGCAGTTCTTC	CATGDLISGFNEQFF
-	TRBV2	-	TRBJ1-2	TGTGCCAGGTTCGTCCCCGGACAGTTTTATGGCTACACCTTC	CARFVPGQFYGYTF
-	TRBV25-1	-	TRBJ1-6	TGTGCCAGCAGTGAATTGGTGGTGGTCGGGACACAGAGATCACCCCTCCACTTT	CASSELVVVGTQRSPLHF
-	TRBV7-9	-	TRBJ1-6	TGTGCCAGCAGCGATCAAAATAATTCACCCCTCCACTTT	CASSDQNNSPLHF
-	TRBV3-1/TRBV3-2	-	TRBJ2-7	TGTGCCAGCCAGCTTATCGTGTTAGACGAGCAGTACTTC	CASQLIVLDEQYF
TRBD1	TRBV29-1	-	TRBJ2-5	TGCAGCGCGAAACAGGGGCTCCAAGAGACCCAGTACTTC	CSAKQGLQETQYF
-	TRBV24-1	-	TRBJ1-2	TGTGCCACCAAACCGGGATTTTCCTTC	CATKPGFSF
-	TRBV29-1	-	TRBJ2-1	TGCAGCGTCGATTTCCTCTCGGGGAATGAGCAGTTCTTC	CSVDFLSGNEQFF
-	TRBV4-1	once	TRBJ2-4	TGCGCCAGCAGCCACGGGCGGGCCATAGCCAAAAACATTCAGTACTTC	CASSHGRAIAKNIQYF
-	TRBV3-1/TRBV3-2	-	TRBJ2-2	TGTGCCAGCAGCCAAGATAAGTCTAACACCGGGGAGCTGTTTTTT	CASSQDKSNTGELFF
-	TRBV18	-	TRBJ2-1	TGTGCCAGCTCACCACCAGGGGGTAGATCCTACAATGAGCAGTTCTTC	CASSPPGGRSYNEQFF
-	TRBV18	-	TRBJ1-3	TGTGCCAGCTCACCGGCAGGAGAGTTAAACACCATATATTTT	CASSPAGELNTIYF
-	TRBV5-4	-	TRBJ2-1	TGTGCCAGCAGCCTTGAGCCCTCTCTTCGGTCCTACAATGAGCAGTTCTTC	CASSLEPSLRSYNEQFF
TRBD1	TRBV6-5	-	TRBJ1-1	TGTGCCAGCACCGAGGACAGGGCCCCTGAAGCTTTCTTT	CASTEDRAPEAFF
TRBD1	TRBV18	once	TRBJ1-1	TGTGCCAGCTCACCAGGAGGGGGCCTTATAGTCGACACTGAAGCTTTCTTT	CASSPGGGLIVDTEAFF
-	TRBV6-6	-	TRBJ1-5	TGTGCCAGCAGTTACTCGGATAATCAGCCCCAGCATTTT	CASSYSDNQPQHF
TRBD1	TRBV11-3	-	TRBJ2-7	TGTGCCAGCAGCCACGGACAGGGGGGTTGGTACGAGCAGTACTTC	CASSHGQGGWYEQYF
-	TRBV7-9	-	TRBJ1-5	TGTGCCAGCAGCCCGACAGGAAACAATCAGCCCCAGCATTTT	CASSPTGNNQPQHF
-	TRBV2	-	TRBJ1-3	TGTGCCAGCAGTGAGGCAGGGGTCTCTGGAAACACCATATATTTT	CASSEAGVSGNTIYF
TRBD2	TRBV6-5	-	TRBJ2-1	TGTGCCAGCAGTCTTAGCGGGGAGACCTACAATGAGCAGTTCTTC	CASSLSGETYNEQFF
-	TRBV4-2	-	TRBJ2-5	TGTGCCAGCAGCCAAGGTTCTTTGATTCAAGAGACCCAGTACTTC	CASSQGSLIQETQYF
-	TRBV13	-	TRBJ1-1	TGTGCCAGCAGCGAAATCGACAGGAACACTGAAGCTTTCTTT	CASSEIDRNTEAFF
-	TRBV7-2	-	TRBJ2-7	TGTGCCAGCAGCTTAGGGGTAACAGACGCCTTTGCCGAGCAGTACTTC	CASSLGVTDAFAEQYF
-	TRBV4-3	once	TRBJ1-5	TGCGCCAGCAGCCAAGATATGAGTCAGCCCCAGCATTTT	CASSQDMSQPQHF
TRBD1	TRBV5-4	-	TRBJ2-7	TGTGCCAGCAGCTCCTGGGGGGACAGGGCCTACGAGCAGTACTTC	CASSSWGDRAYEQYF
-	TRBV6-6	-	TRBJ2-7	TGTGCCAGCAGAACGGGGCCGGGTGTTGAGCAGTACTTC	CASRTGPGVEQYF
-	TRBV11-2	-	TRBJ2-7	TGTGCCAGCAGCTTAGGCGGCTTTTCCAACGAGCAGTACTTC	CASSLGGFSNEQYF
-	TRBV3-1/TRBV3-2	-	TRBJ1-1	TGTGCCAGCAGCCAAGCAGTCCGGCGGGATGCTGAAGCTTTCTTT	CASSQAVRRDAEAFF
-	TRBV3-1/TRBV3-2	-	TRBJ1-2	TGTGCCAGCAGCCATTCCTCCGGTAACTATGGCTACACCTTC	CASSHSSGNYGYTF
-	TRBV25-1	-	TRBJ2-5	TGTGCCAGCATTGGGGGGGCCCCAGAGACCCAGTACTTC	CASIGGAPETQYF
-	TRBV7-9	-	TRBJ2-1	TGTGCCAGCAGCTTAGACGGGGGGCGCTACAATGAGCAGTTCTTC	CASSLDGGRYNEQFF
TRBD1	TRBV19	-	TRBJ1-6	TGTGCCAGTAGCCACCTCCGGGACAGCTCCTATAATTCACCCCTCCACTTT	CASSHLRDSSYNSPLHF
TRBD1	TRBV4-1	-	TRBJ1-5	TGCGCCAGCAGCCAAGGGGTGCAGGGGGCGAGCAATCAGCCCCAGCATTTT	CASSQGVQGASNQPQHF
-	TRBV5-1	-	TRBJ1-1	TGCGCCAGCAGCTTGGGGCCTGACCAAACTGAAGCTTTCTTT	CASSLGPDQTEAFF
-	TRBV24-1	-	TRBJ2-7	TGTGCCACCAGTGCCCTGGAACCGGGACAAACCTACGAGCAGTACTTC	CATSALEPGQTYEQYF
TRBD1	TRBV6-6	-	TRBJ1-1	TGTGCCAGCAGTTACTCTGGGACAGGGGTCACTGAAGCTTTCTTT	CASSYSGTGVTEAFF
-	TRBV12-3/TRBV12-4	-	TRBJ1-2	TGTGCCAGCAGTTGGGACGGAGACTATGGCTACACCTTC	CASSWDGDYGYTF
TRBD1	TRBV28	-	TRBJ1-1	TGTGCCAGCAGACTCGACAGGGGTATTGCTTTCTTT	CASRLDRGIAFF
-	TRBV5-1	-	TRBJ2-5	TGCGCCAGCAACCAGGGACACCTAGAGACCCAGTACTTC	CASNQGHLETQYF
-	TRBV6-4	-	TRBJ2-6	TGTGCCAGCAGTGACTCCGCTGGGGCCAACGTCCTGACTTTC	CASSDSAGANVLTF
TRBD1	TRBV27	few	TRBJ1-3	TGTGCCAGCAGTTCAGGGGGCTCTGGAAACACCATATATTTT	CASSSGGSGNTIYF
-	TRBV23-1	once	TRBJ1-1	TGCGCCAGCAGTCAGGTCAAGGGACGTACTGAAGCTTTCTTT	CASSQVKGRTEAFF
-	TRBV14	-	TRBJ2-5	TGTGCCAGCAGCCAAGTAAAAGAGACCCAGTACTTC	CASSQVKETQYF
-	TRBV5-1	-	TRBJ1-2	TGCGCCAGCAGCGACCGACAGGTTGGCTACACCTTC	CASSDRQVGYTF
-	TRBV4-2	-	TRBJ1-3	TGTGCCAGCAGCCAAGTAACTGCAGGGGCAATCGGAAACACCATATATTTT	CASSQVTAGAIGNTIYF
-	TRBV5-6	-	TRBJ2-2	TGTGCCAGCAGCTTTGAGGGGGGACGAAACACCGGGGAGCTGTTTTTT	CASSFEGGRNTGELFF
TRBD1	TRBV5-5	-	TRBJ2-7	TGTGCCAGCAGCATACCCGGGACAGGGGCTTCCGAGCAGTACTTC	CASSIPGTGASEQYF
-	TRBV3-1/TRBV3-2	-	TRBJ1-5	TGTGCCAGCAGCCTCATGGGGGGGAATCAGCCCCAGCATTTT	CASSLMGGNQPQHF
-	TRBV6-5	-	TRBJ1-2	TGTGCCAGCAGTTACTCGTCCAGGGTAAAGAACTATGGCTACACCTTC	CASSYSSRVKNYGYTF
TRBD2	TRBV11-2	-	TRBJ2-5	TGTGCCAGCAGCTTCCTGCTAGCGGGGGGAGGAGAGACCCAGTACTTC	CASSFLLAGGGETQYF
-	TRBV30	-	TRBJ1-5	TGTGCCTGGAGCGCCCATGGGCATCAGCCCCAGCATTTT	CAWSAHGHQPQHF
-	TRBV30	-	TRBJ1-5	TGTGCCTGCAGGGTGGCAGGTCGCAATCAGCCCCAGCATTTT	CACRVAGRNQPQHF
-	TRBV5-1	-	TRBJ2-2	TGCGCCAGCAGCAGGAACAGGGATAAGGCCGGGGAGCTGTTTTTT	CASSRNRDKAGELFF
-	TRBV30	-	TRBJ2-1	TGTGCCTGGACTGGGTCCGGCTCTACAATGAGGCAGTTCTTC	CAWTGSGSTMRQFF
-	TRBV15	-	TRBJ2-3	TGTGCCACCAGCAGAGAACGCACCAGCACAGATACGCAGTATTTT	CATSRERTSTDTQYF
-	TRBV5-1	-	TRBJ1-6	TGCGCCAGCAGCTTGGGGGGCGCGAATTCACCCCTCCACTTT	CASSLGGANSPLHF
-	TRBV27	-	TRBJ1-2	TGTGCCAGCAGTCCCCAAGGACGGAACTATGGCTACACCTTC	CASSPQGRNYGYTF
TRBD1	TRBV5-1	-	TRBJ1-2	TGCGCCAGCAGCTTGGCCGGGACAGACTATGGCTACACCTTC	CASSLAGTDYGYTF
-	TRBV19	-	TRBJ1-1	TGTGCCAGTAGTATCGGGACGGATACTGAAGCTTTCTTT	CASSIGTDTEAFF